The rows below give T cell receptor beta chains drawn from one sample of a study of cytomegalovirus exposure and HLA in healthy donors. Profiling relied on immunoSEQ multiplex PCR, and the TCRdb table lists in-frame clones only, not all of them. The top ten hold roughly 4.2% of the sample, which has 120,000 or so clones, 10% seen once. Sequencing used PBMCs. All receptors come from a woman aged 18-30 years in good health and CMV-seropositive. CDR3s include the opening cysteine and the closing phenylalanine or tryptophan. A D gene is named only where the DNA matches it firmly.

TRBD1	TRBJ2-5	TRBV5-1	CASSIDRGQETQYF
.	TRBJ2-7	TRBV2	CAGSRGDSYEQYF
TRBD1	TRBJ1-1	TRBV19	CASSTRDRYTEAFF
.	TRBJ2-5	TRBV28	CASMGQMGGETQYF
TRBD1	TRBJ1-4	TRBV2	CASGGQVATNEKLFF
.	TRBJ1-5	TRBV10-3	CAISAGVNQPQHF
.	TRBJ2-1	TRBV5-4	CASSSTSSHEQFF
.	TRBJ2-6	TRBV2	CASSLTDFSGANVLTF
.	TRBJ2-1	TRBV5-5	CASSSTSNEQFF
TRBD1	TRBJ2-7	TRBV5-1	CASSFDPGGGYEQYF
.	TRBJ1-2	TRBV5-1	CASRQQDKDSYGYTF
TRBD1	TRBJ1-3	TRBV7-9	CASSPGTGGDTIYF
.	TRBJ2-7	TRBV28	CASSLAQFTYEQYF
.	TRBJ1-2	TRBV20-1	CSPKPPDGYTF
TRBD2	TRBJ2-5	TRBV2	CASRRTGTSGETQYF
TRBD2	TRBJ2-3	TRBV6-1	CASSKEPGLAVLDTQYF
TRBD1	TRBJ2-1	TRBV5-4	CASSGTGQSYNEQFF
TRBD2	TRBJ2-3	TRBV6-5	CASRATSGSMSTQYF
TRBD1	TRBJ1-2	TRBV5-1	CASSLTGTGAGGYTF
.	TRBJ2-5	TRBV19	CASSMGLEAQETQYF
TRBD2	TRBJ2-1	TRBV11-3	CASSPNGGSEFF
.	TRBJ2-3	TRBV4-1	CASSLITTSTDTQYF
.	TRBJ2-3	TRBV2	CASSGGGRASTDTQYF
.	TRBJ2-2	TRBV7-3	CASSLTKDFSTGELFF
TRBD1	TRBJ1-1	TRBV29-1	CSARGQPNTEAFF
TRBD1	TRBJ2-2	TRBV27	CASSLGQTGELFF
TRBD2	TRBJ2-7	TRBV6-1	CAIRNGEGYEQYF
TRBD2	TRBJ2-5	TRBV14	CASSTGLAGSSETQYF
.	TRBJ2-1	TRBV9	CASSVVPSFLNEQFF
.	TRBJ2-7	TRBV5-6	CASSLEGLGYEQYF
TRBD1	TRBJ1-2	TRBV5-1	CASSPGTGNGYTF
TRBD2	TRBJ2-3	TRBV5-1	CASSFGLAEPSTDTQYF
TRBD1	TRBJ2-7	TRBV30	CAWNRDSRQQYF
.	TRBJ1-3	TRBV9	CASSVDSSTIYF
.	TRBJ1-3	TRBV6-5	CASSNGQRRNTIYF
.	TRBJ1-1	TRBV15	CATSRDRSGLNTEAFF
TRBD1	TRBJ1-3	TRBV5-6	CASNPGRGQSGNTIYF
.	TRBJ2-3	TRBV19	CASSRSRGFLGTDTQYF
.	TRBJ2-5	TRBV12-5	CASGLDTGAETQYF
TRBD1	TRBJ2-3	TRBV27	CASRGQGAVTDTQYF
TRBD2	TRBJ2-3	TRBV7-3	CASSLASGVSTDTQYF
TRBD2	TRBJ2-7	TRBV30	CAWSGTSGSLREQYF
.	TRBJ2-1	TRBV7-9	CASSFRGNEQFF
TRBD2	TRBJ2-7	TRBV9	CASSTGLAEFGEQYF
.	TRBJ2-7	TRBV7-3	CASSLNAGSSYEQYF
.	TRBJ2-1	TRBV7-9	CASREAGSTNEQFF
.	TRBJ2-5	TRBV7-7	CASSLQSGMQETQYF
.	TRBJ2-7	TRBV27	CASSGLGTYEQYF
.	TRBJ1-2	TRBV19	CASSISVGANYGYTF
.	TRBJ1-2	TRBV14	CASSLSEGGYTF
TRBD1	TRBJ2-1	TRBV29-1	CSVAGQGYEQFF
TRBD2	TRBJ2-3	TRBV10-1	CASSESTSREIDTQYF
.	TRBJ1-5	TRBV6-1	CASSEEEGSGIQPQHF